The 32 T cell receptor beta chains below come from one sample, sequenced in a study of T cells after somatic rescue of genetic block. The assay was immunoSEQ multiplex PCR, and TCRdb's table has in-frame clones only and misses some. The table includes about 12,000 clones, about 76% detected once. Sequencing input: peripheral blood mononuclear cells (PBMCs). The source of these receptors is a boy younger than 18.

The rearrangement uses TRBV7-2 and TRBJ2-7, with 12 bases lining up with TRBD2. This CDR3 spans 16 amino acids. Germline V gives CDR1 SGHTA, CDR2 FQGNSA. Unmatched junction bases numbered 5, after V lost 3 bases and J lost 2 bases. CDR3 in amino acids: CASSLVRLAGAYEQYF. The CDR3 coding sequence is TGTGCCAGCAGCTTGGTCCGACTAGCGGGGGCCTACGAGCAGTACTTC.

J is TRBJ1-3 and V is TRBV19; D call uncertain. CDR3 length: 13 residues. Germline lookup yields CDR1 LNHDA and CDR2 SQIVND (reference sequence). The V end was cut by 3 bases, the J end by 3 bases, with 6 bases between. CDR3 bases: TGTGCCAGTAGTATGATACTTGGAAACACCATATATTTT. Translated, it gives CASSMILGNTIYF.

Comment on this clone: A junction boundary mismatches the germline segment, possibly from a read error. The J gene is TRBJ2-5, the V gene TRBV7-6; 7 bases are shared with TRBD2. Germline V CDR1 and CDR2: SGHVS, FNYEAQ. CDR3 length: 13 residues. The CDR3 here is CASSLARRETQHF. The CDR3 nucleotides read TGTGCCAGCAGCTTAGCTAGGCGGGAGACCCAGCACTTC.

This clone was found a few times. J is TRBJ2-1 and V is TRBV14; D possibly corresponds to TRBD2 (6 bases). The CDR3 loop spans 14 amino acids. V gave up 4 bases and J gave up 3 bases, with 10 bases separating them. CDR1 is SGHDN, CDR2 FVKESK, per germline. The CDR3 bases are TGTGCCAGCAGCCGGGACTTAAACTACAATGAGCAGTTCTTC. Translation gives CASSRDLNYNEQFF.

This chain joins TRBV9 and TRBJ2-5; TRBD2 aligns across 9 bases. In germline, CDR1 is SGDLS, CDR2 YYNGEE. V lost 4 bases, J lost 3 bases, and 7 bases stayed unmatched. The CDR3 has 15 residues. For the CDR3, the DNA is TGTGCCAGCAGCAGGAGGACTAGCGATAAAGAGACCCAGTACTTC. Residues: CASSRRTSDKETQYF.

The chain is built from TRBV15 and TRBJ2-3, with 10 bases lining up with TRBD1. V shed 3 bases and J 7 bases; nucleotides not matched to a gene: 7. The CDR3 runs to 15 residues. Germline V gene sequence: CDR1 LNHNV, CDR2 YYDKDF (reference sequence). CDR3 nucleotide sequence: TGTGCCACCAGCAGGCCGGGACAGGGGTTACATACGCAGTATTTT. Translation gives CATSRPGQGLHTQYF. The full variable domain, with the rest looked up from reference TRBV15 and TRBJ2-3, is DAMVIQNPRYQVTQFGKPVTLSCSQTLNHNVMYWYQQKSSQAPKLLFHYYDKDFNNEADTPDNFQSRRPNTSFCFLDIRSPGLGDTAMYLCATSRPGQGLHTQYFGPGTRLTVL.

This clone ranks as medium-sized. The chain employs TRBV4-1 and TRBJ1-1; tentatively, D is TRBD1 (6 bases). CDR1 is MGHRA and CDR2 is YSYEKL in the germline V gene. CDR3 length equals 15 residues. Trimming removed 4 bases at V and 0 bases at J, with 12 bases between. The CDR3 bases are TGCGCCAGCAGCCCTGGGCCAGGGGTGAACACTGAAGCTTTCTTT. Translating gives CASSPGPGVNTEAFF.

The V call is TRBV28, the J call TRBJ2-7; no firm D call. The length of the CDR3 is 11 residues. Germline V gene sequence: CDR1 MDHEN, CDR2 SYDVKM. Trimming left V 8 bases short and J 2 bases short, with 7 bases between. In nucleotides, the CDR3 is TGTGCCAGCGGGAATCCCTACGAGCAGTACTTC. Amino acids: CASGNPYEQYF.

This chain connects TRBV28 to TRBJ2-7; tentatively, D is TRBD1 or TRBD2 (6 bases each). Germline CDR1 is MDHEN and CDR2 is SYDVKM. V dropped 5 bases and J dropped 7 bases, with 18 bases sitting between them. CDR3 size: 14 residues. CDR3 in amino acids: CASSRDPGGREQYF. The CDR3 coding sequence is TGTGCCAGCAGTCGCGACCCCGGGGGCCGGGAGCAGTACTTC.

The CDR3 region has the DNA TGTGCCAGCAGTTACGGGGCAGGGGGAGCCAAAAACATTCAGTACTTC. Residues: CASSYGAGGAKNIQYF. The rearrangement joins TRBV6-6 to TRBJ2-4; TRBD1 matches 7 bases. Per the germline V gene, CDR1 is MNHNY and CDR2 is SVGAGI (reference sequence). Unmatched junction bases numbered 4, after V lost 2 bases and J lost 0 bases. CDR3 length: 16 amino acids.

V gene TRBV5-1 combines with J gene TRBJ1-2; D is uncertain. This CDR3 has 12 amino acids. Per the germline V gene, CDR1 is SGHRS and CDR2 is YFSETQ. The V gene lost 0 bases and the J gene lost 4 bases, with 4 bases spanning the gap. The CDR3 loop reads CASSLDTYGYTF. The CDR3 DNA is TGCGCCAGCAGCTTGGACACCTATGGCTACACCTTC. The variable domain in full, completed from reference TRBV5-1 and TRBJ1-2, reads KAGVTQTPRYLIKTRGQQVTLSCSPISGHRSVSWYQQTPGQGLQFLFEYFSETQRNKGNFPGRFSGRQFSNSRSEMNVSTLELGDSALYLCASSLDTYGYTFGSGTRLTVV.

This chain links TRBV7-2 with TRBJ1-5, with D tentatively TRBD1 (5 bases). V lost 9 bases to trimming and J lost 5 bases, with 14 bases between them. Per germline, CDR1 SGHTA and CDR2 FQGNSA. This CDR3 has 13 amino acids. CDR3 loop: CASGGRADQPQHF. The CDR3 nucleotides are TGTGCCAGTGGAGGCAGGGCCGATCAGCCCCAGCATTTT.

CDR3 region: CAISELENTEAFF. CDR3 in DNA: TGTGCCATCAGTGAGCTAGAGAACACTGAAGCTTTCTTT. This chain uses TRBV10-3 with TRBJ1-1; D is unresolved. Germline CDR1 and CDR2: ENHRY and SYGVKD. The V gene lost 2 bases and the J gene lost 1 base, with 5 bases spanning the gap. The CDR3 is 13 residues long.

This clone has more than one count but fewer than ten. The chain employs TRBV5-1 and TRBJ2-3, with 12 bases lining up with TRBD1. Trimming took 3 bases from V and 3 from J; bases not matched to a gene: 5. CDR3 length: 16 amino acids. CDR1 is SGHRS and CDR2 is YFSETQ in the germline V gene. DNA for the CDR3: TGCGCCAGCAGCTGGGACAGGGGGCTTTGGACAGATACGCAGTATTTT. This encodes CASSWDRGLWTDTQYF.

This chain connects TRBV18 to TRBJ1-4; no clear D gene. CDR3 length: 15 amino acids. CDR1 is KGHSH, CDR2 LQKENI, per germline. Trimming stripped 1 base from V and 0 bases from J, with 6 bases between. The CDR3: CASSPQRATNEKLFF. CDR3 bases: TGTGCCAGCTCACCACAGAGGGCAACTAATGAAAAACTGTTTTTT.

V usage is TRBV27 and J usage is TRBJ1-2, with 8 bases lining up with TRBD1. Unmatched junction bases numbered 5, after V lost 0 bases and J lost 8 bases. The CDR3 loop spans 14 amino acids. Germline CDR1 reads MNHEY; CDR2 reads SMNVEV (reference sequence). The DNA for the CDR3 is TGTGCCAGCAGTTTATCGGGCAGGGGGCACGGCTACACCTTC. It codes for CASSLSGRGHGYTF.

This chain links TRBV6-5 with TRBJ2-1; TRBD2 aligns across 8 bases. The CDR3 is 14 amino acids. V dropped 7 bases and J dropped 2; count of bases not matched to a gene: 4. Looked up from germline, CDR1 is MNHEY and CDR2 is SVGAGI. The chain's CDR3 is CASNSSGAYNEQFF. The CDR3 coding sequence is TGTGCCAGCAACAGTAGCGGGGCCTACAATGAGCAGTTCTTC.

This clone was recorded once. The chain's CDR3 is CASSLGTGAPNTEAFF. The DNA for the CDR3 is TGTGCCAGCTCACTGGGGACAGGGGCGCCGAACACTGAAGCTTTCTTT. The chain recombines TRBV18 with TRBJ1-1; TRBD1 matches 10 bases. The V gene's germline CDR1 is KGHSH and CDR2 LQKENI. The CDR3 runs 16 residues. The V and J ends lost 4 bases and 1 base, in that order; junction bases with no gene match: 6.

This clone was recorded once. The chain is built from TRBV7-9 and TRBJ2-2, with D perhaps matching TRBD1 (6 bases). In germline, CDR1 is SEHNR, CDR2 FQNEAQ (reference sequence). CDR3 length: 16 residues. The V end was cut by 3 bases, the J end by 2 bases, with 13 bases between. The CDR3 is CASSLGRDTNTGELFF. CDR3 nucleotides: TGTGCCAGCAGCTTGGGCCGGGACACCAACACCGGGGAGCTGTTTTTT.

This clone is large by share. This chain's CDR3 is CASSWTSGSWNNEQFF. Written as DNA, the CDR3 is TGTGCCAGCAGTTGGACTAGCGGGAGTTGGAACAATGAGCAGTTCTTC. V gene TRBV28 combines with J gene TRBJ2-1; TRBD2 matches at 13 bases. Trimming removed 4 bases from V and 5 bases from J; junction bases left unmatched: 5. The germline V gene encodes CDR1 MDHEN and CDR2 SYDVKM. This CDR3 has 16 residues.

For the CDR3, the DNA is TGCGCCAGCAGCCAAGGACAGGGATCTGTGGAGACCCAGTACTTC. Protein sequence: CASSQGQGSVETQYF. The chain couples TRBV4-1 to TRBJ2-5, with 7 bases fitting TRBD1. Germline V CDR1 and CDR2: MGHRA, YSYEKL. CDR3 length equals 15 residues. With 1 base clipped from V and 5 bases from J, the junction kept 7 bases outside the gene matches.

This rearrangement joins TRBV1 to TRBJ1-3; TRBD1, the table's D call, lacks a check against the DNA. TRBV1 corresponds to a pseudogene. The CDR3 has 19 amino acids. In nucleotides, the CDR3 is TGCACCAGCAGCCAAGAAGCGGGACAGGACTCCGGCACTGGAAACACCATATATTTT. This gives the protein CTSSQEAGQDSGTGNTIYF.

The chain recombines TRBV5-1 with TRBJ1-1, with a tentative D call TRBD1 (5 bases). Trimming left V 4 bases short and J 4 bases short, with 14 bases between. The V gene's germline CDR1 is SGHRS and CDR2 YFSETQ. CDR3 size: 14 residues. The CDR3 here is CASSPTGPSTEAFF. The CDR3 DNA sequence: TGCGCCAGCAGCCCGACGGGACCGTCCACTGAAGCTTTCTTT.

V usage is TRBV13 and J usage is TRBJ2-7; 9 bases align to TRBD2. V was clipped by 5 bases and J by 4 bases; unmatched bases: 12. CDR3 length: 16 amino acids. Per germline, CDR1 PRHDT and CDR2 FYEKMQ (reference sequence). CDR3 loop: CASSLSTAGGPYEQYF. CDR3 bases: TGTGCCAGCAGCCTCTCCACCGCGGGAGGGCCATACGAGCAGTACTTC.

This clone was seen only a few times. The gene calls are TRBV21-1 and TRBJ1-5; whether TRBD1, the table's D call, matches the DNA was not checked. TRBV21-1 is noted as a pseudogene. The CDR3 is made up of 14 amino acids. Written as DNA, the CDR3 is TGTGCCAGCAGCAAGACAGGGGGCAATCAGCCCCAGCATTTT. As protein: CASSKTGGNQPQHF.

The chain employs TRBV18 and TRBJ2-1, with D possibly being TRBD1 or TRBD2 (6 bases each). This CDR3 has 14 residues. The V end was cut by 4 bases, the J end by 7 bases, with 14 bases between. Germline CDR1 reads KGHSH; CDR2 reads LQKENI. The CDR3, as DNA: TGTGCCAGCTCACTCTTACTAGGGGGGAATGAGCAGTTCTTC. Translated: CASSLLLGGNEQFF.

This clone is medium-sized within its sample. The gene calls are TRBV19 and TRBJ1-5; 9 positions agree with TRBD1. This CDR3 is 15 amino acids long. CDR1 is LNHDA, CDR2 SQIVND, per germline (reference sequence). V was pared by 5 bases and J by 5 bases, with 7 bases of the junction left unmatched. CDR3 nucleotides: TGTGCCAGTAGTCCGGGACAGGGATCGTATCAGCCCCAGCATTTT. Protein product: CASSPGQGSYQPQHF.

The table lists this clone with a count of one. This chain joins TRBV18 and TRBJ1-2; D is unclear. The length of the CDR3 is 13 residues. The ends were cut back, 3 bases at V and 4 bases at J, with 9 bases in the middle. CDR1 and CDR2 (germline): KGHSH, LQKENI. This chain's CDR3 is CASSPGFPYGYTF. CDR3 nucleotides: TGTGCCAGCTCACCGGGTTTCCCCTATGGCTACACCTTC.

This chain connects TRBV2 to TRBJ1-6; 8 bases fit TRBD1. The CDR3 is 14 residues long. Unmatched junction bases numbered 4, after V lost 5 bases and J lost 7 bases. The germline CDR1 and CDR2 sequences are SNHLY and FYNNEI. CDR3 residues: CASSRTGQNSPLHF. The CDR3 region has the DNA TGTGCCAGCAGTCGGACAGGGCAGAATTCACCCCTCCACTTT.

This chain links TRBV30 with TRBJ1-5; 9 positions agree with TRBD1. Germline CDR1 GTSNPN, CDR2 SVGIG (reference sequence). The CDR3 has 15 amino acids. Losses at the gene ends were 1 base for V and 4 bases for J; bases not matched to a gene: 5. The CDR3 DNA reads as TGTGCCTGGAGTGCCGGGACAGGGTATAATCAGCCCCAGCATTTT. This gives the protein CAWSAGTGYNQPQHF.

V is TRBV27 and J is TRBJ1-1, with a possible D match to TRBD1 (6 bases). With 3 bases removed from V and 4 bases from J, the gap between germline ends came to 9 bases. CDR1 and CDR2 from the germline V gene are MNHEY and SMNVEV (reference sequence). CDR3 length: 13 residues. CDR3 residues: CASSFRGGTEAFF. CDR3 bases: TGTGCCAGCAGTTTTAGAGGGGGCACTGAAGCTTTCTTT.

The rearrangement links TRBV18 to TRBJ1-1; TRBD1 aligns across 9 bases. J gave up 3 bases and V 1 base, and 0 bases lay outside the gene matches. This CDR3 region has 14 residues. CDR1 KGHSH and CDR2 LQKENI come from the germline V gene. The CDR3 DNA sequence: TGTGCCAGCTCACCACGACAGGGGGACACTGAAGCTTTCTTT. This translates into CASSPRQGDTEAFF.